Listed below are T cell receptor beta chains from one sample, sequenced in a study of shared clonotypes between healthy human individuals. Some clones are missing from TCRdb's copy, which holds only in-frame ones; the method was immunoSEQ multiplex PCR. The data show more than 2 million clones, approximately 94% seen once. Sequencing was performed on naive CD4+ T cells sorted from blood. The receptors shown here come from a man aged 18 to 30 in good health. Each CDR3 is given with its conserved first and last residue. Fields, in order: clone size, V gene, J gene, D gene, CDR3 protein, CDR3 DNA. The D gene is left open where the match is weak. The size of a clone is reported for some rows only, either as once, few or many, or as a class for expanded clones.

-,TRBV29-1,TRBJ1-3,-,CSVVSSGNTIYF,TGCAGCGTTGTAAGCTCTGGAAACACCATATATTTT
-,TRBV19,TRBJ1-6,-,CATNREEGSPLHF,TGTGCCACTAACAGGGAGGAAGGCTCACCCCTCCACTTT
-,TRBV6-5,TRBJ1-5,-,CASRKSQGGNQPQHF,TGTGCCAGCAGAAAGTCACAGGGAGGGAATCAGCCCCAGCATTTT
-,TRBV4-1,TRBJ1-4,-,CASSQGTATNEKLFF,TGCGCCAGCAGCCAGGGAACGGCGACTAATGAAAAACTGTTTTTT
-,TRBV7-2,TRBJ1-3,-,CASSAGPGNTIYF,TGTGCCAGCAGCGCGGGGCCCGGAAACACCATATATTTT
-,TRBV27,TRBJ2-7,-,CASSNGLYEQYF,TGTGCCAGCAGTAATGGACTCTACGAGCAGTACTTC
-,TRBV12-5,TRBJ2-1,TRBD2,CASGLVAGVFYNEQFF,TGTGCTAGTGGTTTGGTAGCGGGAGTTTTCTACAATGAGCAGTTCTTC
-,TRBV6-4,TRBJ1-5,-,CASKRTVDSNQPQHF,TGTGCCAGCAAGAGGACAGTCGATAGCAATCAGCCCCAGCATTTT
-,TRBV5-1,TRBJ1-4,-,CASSLGGNEKLFF,TGCGCCAGCAGCCTGGGGGGTAATGAAAAACTGTTTTTT
-,TRBV2,TRBJ1-1,-,CASRTVDVAFF,TGTGCCAGCAGGACGGTCGATGTGGCTTTCTTT
few,TRBV5-6,TRBJ1-1,-,CASSSRRLNTEAFF,TGTGCCAGCAGCTCTCGCCGTCTGAACACTGAAGCTTTCTTT
-,TRBV18,TRBJ2-7,TRBD1,CASSPRDRGLYEQYF,TGTGCCAGCTCACCCCGGGACAGGGGATTATACGAGCAGTACTTC
-,TRBV5-6,TRBJ2-1,TRBD1,CASSLLTGALSYNEQFF,TGTGCCAGCAGCCTACTGACAGGGGCCCTCTCCTACAATGAGCAGTTCTTC
once,TRBV15,TRBJ2-7,-,CATSSSEGQGLGTVHEQYF,TGTGCCACCAGCAGTTCTGAAGGGCAGGGGTTGGGTACAGTCCACGAGCAGTACTTC
-,TRBV29-1,TRBJ2-2,-,CSVNDLNTGELFF,TGCAGCGTTAATGACCTGAACACCGGGGAGCTGTTTTTT
-,TRBV6-1,TRBJ1-2,TRBD1,CASRIGGTGAYGYTF,TGTGCCAGCAGGATTGGTGGAACAGGGGCCTATGGCTACACCTTC
-,TRBV7-2,TRBJ2-3,-,CASSSGPLPGNTQYF,TGTGCCAGCAGCTCCGGACCCTTACCCGGGAATACGCAGTATTTT
-,TRBV7-9,TRBJ2-5,-,CASSLSEIGGQETQYF,TGTGCCAGCAGCTTATCGGAGATAGGGGGCCAAGAGACCCAGTACTTC
-,TRBV2,TRBJ1-4,-,CASVRSAFNEKLFF,TGTGCCAGCGTCAGGTCAGCCTTTAATGAAAAACTGTTTTTT
-,TRBV5-6,TRBJ2-7,-,CASSLASGYEQYF,TGTGCCAGCAGCTTGGCCTCAGGGTACGAGCAGTACTTC
-,TRBV7-9,TRBJ2-7,TRBD1,CASSSPGQGPYEQYF,TGTGCCAGCAGCTCTCCGGGACAGGGGCCCTACGAGCAGTACTTC
-,TRBV6-5,TRBJ2-2,TRBD1,CASSYFSRGINGELFF,TGTGCCAGCAGTTACTTCTCCAGGGGGATCAACGGGGAGCTGTTTTTT
-,TRBV6-5,TRBJ2-5,TRBD2,CASSRLAGVETQYF,TGTGCCAGCAGCAGACTAGCGGGGGTGGAGACCCAGTACTTC
-,TRBV5-1,TRBJ2-2,-,CASAETVNTGELFF,TGCGCCAGCGCCGAGACAGTTAACACCGGGGAGCTGTTTTTT
-,TRBV25-1,TRBJ1-4,-,CASSWGAEKLFF,TGTGCCAGCTCCTGGGGGGCAGAAAAACTGTTTTTT
-,TRBV2,TRBJ1-2,TRBD1,CASSAGDSSGYGYTF,TGTGCCAGCAGTGCTGGGGACAGCTCGGGCTATGGCTACACCTTC
-,TRBV30,TRBJ1-2,TRBD1,CAWIRTGTAYGYTF,TGTGCCTGGATTCGAACCGGGACAGCCTATGGCTACACCTTC
once,TRBV7-6,TRBJ2-2,-,CASSLRTTGELFF,TGTGCCAGCAGCTTACGGACCACCGGGGAGCTGTTTTTT
-,TRBV18,TRBJ1-1,TRBD1,CASSLDRGNTEAFF,TGTGCCAGCTCACTCGACAGGGGTAACACTGAAGCTTTCTTT
-,TRBV28,TRBJ2-1,-,CASSSQGLGYNEQFF,TGTGCCAGCAGTTCACAGGGCCTGGGGTACAATGAGCAGTTCTTC
-,TRBV30,TRBJ2-5,TRBD1,CAWRTAGGETQYF,TGTGCCTGGAGAACGGCAGGGGGAGAGACCCAGTACTTC
-,TRBV10-3,TRBJ1-3,TRBD1,CAISDPRFPGQTGNTIYF,TGTGCCATCAGTGATCCCCGGTTTCCGGGACAGACTGGAAACACCATATATTTT
-,TRBV28,TRBJ1-2,-,CASSLSSVLSAGGYTF,TGTGCCAGCAGTTTATCCTCCGTCCTCTCAGCTGGTGGCTACACCTTC
once,TRBV5-4,TRBJ2-3,TRBD2,CASSLGTSGSADTQYF,TGTGCCAGCAGCTTGGGCACTAGCGGGAGCGCAGATACGCAGTATTTT
-,TRBV11-1,TRBJ2-3,TRBD1,CASSSRTFGQGTQYF,TGTGCCAGCAGCTCCAGAACCTTTGGACAGGGTACCCAGTATTTT
-,TRBV18,TRBJ2-2,TRBD1,CASSRDSGTGELFF,TGTGCCAGCTCACGGGACAGTGGAACCGGGGAGCTGTTTTTT
-,TRBV28,TRBJ2-3,-,CASSSASFGTDTQYF,TGTGCCAGCAGTTCGGCTAGTTTCGGCACAGATACGCAGTATTTT